Below, 5 T cell receptor beta chains from the same sample are listed, as sequenced in a study of T cell repertoires in cytomegalovirus infection. These receptors lack a known antigen. TCRdb re-called the reads with MiXCR, one entry per CDR3 protein. Of some 940,000 distinct CDR3 sequences listed, around 29% are singletons. The specimen comprised cultured CD8+ T cells from PBMCs, sampled from culture after CMV antigen stimulation. Receptor source: a human donor in good health (CMV status not recorded). Some clones in this sample may be carry-over from other donors' samples.

Comment on this clonotype: Germline is not matched at one junction end, which may reflect a read error. The chain carries TRBV7-4 and TRBJ2-7, with D maybe TRBD1 (5 bases). Germline CDR1 SGHVT, CDR2 SQSDAQ. The CDR3 covers 14 residues. Here the CDR3 reads CAGSLRGALDEQYF. The CDR3 nucleotides are TGTGCCGGCAGCTTAAGGGGCGCTCTCGACGAGCAGTACTTC. The full variable domain, in which reference TRBV7-4 and TRBJ2-7 provide the parts outside the CDR3, is GAGVSQSPRYKVAKRGRDVALRCDSISGHVTLYWYRQTLGQGSEVLTYSQSDAQRDKSGRPSGRFSAERPERSVSTLKIQRTEQGDSAVYLCAGSLRGALDEQYFGPGTRLTVT.

Note on this clonotype: This may arise from a read error, as a much more abundant clone is one base away. This sequence joins TRBV7-6 and TRBJ1-3, with D perhaps matching TRBD1 (5 bases). The CDR3 extends over 15 amino acids. Germline V gene data show CDR1 as SGHVS and CDR2 as FNYEAQ. The CDR3 protein is CVSSSAGGTGNTIYF. The CDR3 bases are TGTGTCAGCAGCTCCGCCGGGGGTACAGGAAACACCATATATTTT. The entire variable domain, with the rest obtained from reference TRBV7-6 and TRBJ1-3, is as follows: GAGVSQSPRYKVTKRGQDVALRCDPISGHVSLYWYRQALGQGPEFLTYFNYEAQQDKSGLPNDRFSAERPEGSISTLTIQRTEQRDSAMYRCVSSSAGGTGNTIYFGEGSWLTVV.

As concerns this clonotype: Just one base apart from a much larger clone, this may be a read error. This chain connects TRBV6-1 to TRBJ2-1, with 11 positions matching TRBD2. The trim removed 7 bases at V and 2 bases at J, leaving 16 bases unmatched. The CDR3 is 19 amino acids. Germline V CDR1 and CDR2: MNHNS, SASEGT. The CDR3, as DNA: TGTGCCAGCATTGAGCCCCCCAGACTTAGCGGGGGGGCCTACAATGAGCAGTTCTTC. This gives the protein CASIEPPRLSGGAYNEQFF.

The chain employs TRBV27 and TRBJ1-2; 7 nucleotides line up with TRBD1. The V gene end was trimmed by 3 bases and the J gene end by 0 bases; junction bases not matched to a gene: 10. The CDR3 is 17 residues long. Germline CDR1 reads MNHEY; CDR2 reads SMNVEV (reference sequence). The CDR3 DNA follows: TGTGCCAGCAGTTTCCTTTACACAGGGGAAGCTAACTATGGCTACACCTTC. Translation: CASSFLYTGEANYGYTF.

The V and J genes are TRBV6-6 and TRBJ2-1; a possible D gene is TRBD1 (6 bases). The CDR3 has 14 amino acids. Trimming pared 7 bases from V and 7 bases from J, leaving 17 bases between. Germline V gene sequence: CDR1 MNHNY, CDR2 SVGAGI (reference sequence). The CDR3 DNA reads as TGTGCCAGCACCAAATGGGGGACAACTAATGAGCAGTTCTTC. It translates to CASTKWGTTNEQFF.